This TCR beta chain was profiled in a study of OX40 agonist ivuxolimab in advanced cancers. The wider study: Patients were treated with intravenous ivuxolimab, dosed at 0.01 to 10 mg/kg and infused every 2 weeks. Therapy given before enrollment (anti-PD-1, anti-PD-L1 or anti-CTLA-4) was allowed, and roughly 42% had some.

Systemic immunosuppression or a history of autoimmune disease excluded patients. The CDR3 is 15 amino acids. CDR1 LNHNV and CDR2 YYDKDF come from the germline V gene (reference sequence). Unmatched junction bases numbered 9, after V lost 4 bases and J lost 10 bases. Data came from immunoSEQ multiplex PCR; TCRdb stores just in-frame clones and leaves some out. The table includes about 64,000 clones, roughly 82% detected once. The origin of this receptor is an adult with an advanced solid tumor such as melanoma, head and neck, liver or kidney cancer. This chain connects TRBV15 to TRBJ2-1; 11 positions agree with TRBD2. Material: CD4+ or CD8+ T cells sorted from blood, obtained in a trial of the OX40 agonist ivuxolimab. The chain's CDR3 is CATSKETSGAGEQFF. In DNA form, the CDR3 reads TGTGCCACCAGCAAGGAGACTAGCGGGGCGGGGGAGCAGTTCTTC.